This TCR beta chain was obtained from a study of T cells in Graves' hyperthyroidism and ophthalmopathy. Study-level points and caveats: Blood samples included most of the expanded thyroid clonotypes exceeding 0.001.

Subjects with ophthalmopathy showed a Clinical Activity Score no lower than 3, a NOSPECS grade no lower than 4, and a duration shorter than 3 months. Diagnoses rested on clinical symptoms, serum thyroxine and TRAb, thyroid ultrasound and orbital computed tomography. PBMCs were collected from an approximately 10 ml volume of fresh peripheral blood. The CDR3 regions of TCR beta were amplified from RNA transcripts. Primed by the HTBI set, a first-round RT-PCR was run on the TCR CDR3. TCRdb used MiXCR to reprocess the multiplex PCR reads, holding one entry per CDR3 protein. The profile shows hundreds of thousands of distinct CDR3 sequences, 14% to 15% of them singletons. From germline, CDR1 is MDHEN and CDR2 SYDVKM. V shed 1 base and J shed 2 bases, with 10 bases lying between them. CDR3 size: 15 residues. In this sample, this clonotype turned up a few times. Its antigen is currently unknown.

This TCR derives from a woman between 35 and 50 years old with Graves' ophthalmopathy. This rearrangement joins TRBV28 to TRBJ2-3; the D gene is possibly TRBD2 (6 bases). The sample taken for sequencing was blood. The CDR3 here is CASSLSGGNTDTQYF. The CDR3 coding sequence is TGTGCCAGCAGTTTATCGGGCGGGAACACAGATACGCAGTATTTT.